A selection of T cell receptor beta chains follows, all from one sample in a study of shared clonotypes between healthy human individuals. The data were produced by immunoSEQ multiplex PCR, yet TCRdb's version contains in-frame clones alone and is incomplete. The data show 500,000 to 650,000 clones, around 77% seen once. The specimen sequenced was PBMCs. The receptors originated from a woman between 40 and 55 years old in good health. Some clones in this sample may be carry-over from other donors' samples. Both conserved end residues are part of each CDR3. D genes are given only for firm matches. Only part of the rows carry a size: once, few, many, or a class if the clone is expanded.

j_call: TRBJ2-7; clone_size: .; cdr3_length: 15; v_call: TRBV4-1; d_call: TRBD2; cdr3_nt: TGCGCCAGCAGCCAAAACTTGGTAGCGGGAGTCGAGCAGTACTTC; cdr3_aa: CASSQNLVAGVEQYF
j_call: TRBJ1-1; clone_size: few; cdr3_length: 14; v_call: TRBV7-9; d_call: .; cdr3_nt: TGTGCCAGCAGCTTCTGGGGAGATGAGAGTGAAGCTTTCTTT; cdr3_aa: CASSFWGDESEAFF
j_call: TRBJ2-1; clone_size: once; cdr3_length: 15; v_call: TRBV5-5; d_call: .; cdr3_nt: TGTGCCAGCAGCACCGGGACTGCCCCCTACAATGAGCAGTTCTTC; cdr3_aa: CASSTGTAPYNEQFF
j_call: TRBJ1-5; clone_size: .; cdr3_length: 16; v_call: TRBV21-1; d_call: .; cdr3_nt: TGTGCCAGCAGCTCCCAGGCACCGTATAGCAATCAGCCCCAGCATTTT; cdr3_aa: CASSSQAPYSNQPQHF
j_call: TRBJ2-2; clone_size: .; cdr3_length: 11; v_call: TRBV30; d_call: .; cdr3_nt: TGTGCCTGGAGGTTTTCCGGGGAGCTGTTTTTT; cdr3_aa: CAWRFSGELFF
j_call: TRBJ2-7; clone_size: .; cdr3_length: 13; v_call: TRBV15; d_call: TRBD1; cdr3_nt: TGTGCCACCAGCAGTGACAGGGTGGGGGAGCAGTACTTC; cdr3_aa: CATSSDRVGEQYF
j_call: TRBJ2-1; clone_size: .; cdr3_length: 13; v_call: TRBV11-2; d_call: TRBD2; cdr3_nt: TGTGCCAGCAGCCAAGGGAGGGCGATCGCGCAGTTCTTC; cdr3_aa: CASSQGRAIAQFF
j_call: TRBJ2-7; clone_size: .; cdr3_length: 14; v_call: TRBV6-5; d_call: .; cdr3_nt: TGTGCCAGCAGCCGCACAGGACCCTCCTACGAGCAGTACTTC; cdr3_aa: CASSRTGPSYEQYF
j_call: TRBJ2-7; clone_size: .; cdr3_length: 13; v_call: TRBV29-1; d_call: .; cdr3_nt: TGCAGCGTCGCCCAAGGAAAGCTTGACGAGCAGTACTTC; cdr3_aa: CSVAQGKLDEQYF
j_call: TRBJ1-2; clone_size: few; cdr3_length: 13; v_call: TRBV30; d_call: TRBD1; cdr3_nt: TGTGCCTGGACGGACAGGGGCGACTATGGCTACACCTTC; cdr3_aa: CAWTDRGDYGYTF
j_call: TRBJ2-1; clone_size: .; cdr3_length: 22; v_call: TRBV19; d_call: TRBD2; cdr3_nt: TGTGCCAGTAGAGATATAGACCGTGGCAGGGTGGGACTAGGGAATTGGTACAATGAGCAGTTCTTC; cdr3_aa: CASRDIDRGRVGLGNWYNEQFF
j_call: TRBJ1-5; clone_size: .; cdr3_length: 15; v_call: TRBV6-1; d_call: .; cdr3_nt: TGTGCCAGCAGCGAAACGGGGAGTGGCAATCAGCCCCAGCATTTT; cdr3_aa: CASSETGSGNQPQHF
j_call: TRBJ1-4; clone_size: once; cdr3_length: 15; v_call: TRBV30; d_call: TRBD1; cdr3_nt: TGTGCCTGGAGTGAAAGGACAGGGGGCTTAGGAAAACTGTTTTTT; cdr3_aa: CAWSERTGGLGKLFF
j_call: TRBJ2-5; clone_size: .; cdr3_length: 16; v_call: TRBV4-3; d_call: TRBD1; cdr3_nt: TGCGCCAGCAGCCAAGAGGCGGGACAGGGGCAAGAGACCCAGTACTTC; cdr3_aa: CASSQEAGQGQETQYF
j_call: TRBJ2-1; clone_size: once; cdr3_length: 13; v_call: TRBV19; d_call: TRBD2; cdr3_nt: TGTGCCAGTAGCACCGGGACTACCAATGAGCAGTTCTTC; cdr3_aa: CASSTGTTNEQFF
j_call: TRBJ1-1; clone_size: .; cdr3_length: 13; v_call: TRBV9; d_call: .; cdr3_nt: TGTGCCAGCAGCGTAGGGACCCGCACTGAAGCTTTCTTT; cdr3_aa: CASSVGTRTEAFF
j_call: TRBJ2-5; clone_size: .; cdr3_length: 13; v_call: TRBV11-2; d_call: .; cdr3_nt: TGTGCCAGCAGCAACCTAGGCCAAGAGACCCAGTACTTC; cdr3_aa: CASSNLGQETQYF
j_call: TRBJ2-2; clone_size: few; cdr3_length: 15; v_call: TRBV28; d_call: .; cdr3_nt: TGTGCCAGCAGTTTACGGCTAGAGGGCACCGGGGAGCTGTTTTTT; cdr3_aa: CASSLRLEGTGELFF
j_call: TRBJ2-1; clone_size: .; cdr3_length: 15; v_call: TRBV14; d_call: TRBD2; cdr3_nt: TGTGCCAGCAGCCAAGGGCCAGCGGGAGAGAATGAGCAGTTCTTC; cdr3_aa: CASSQGPAGENEQFF
j_call: TRBJ2-5; clone_size: .; cdr3_length: 15; v_call: TRBV18; d_call: TRBD2; cdr3_nt: TGTGCCAGCTCACCTCTACTAGCGGTACAAGAGACCCAGTACTTC; cdr3_aa: CASSPLLAVQETQYF
j_call: TRBJ1-2; clone_size: few; cdr3_length: 15; v_call: TRBV27; d_call: TRBD1; cdr3_nt: TGTGCCAGCAGGACTCCCCGGACAGGGGGTTACGGCTACACCTTC; cdr3_aa: CASRTPRTGGYGYTF
j_call: TRBJ2-7; clone_size: .; cdr3_length: 14; v_call: TRBV11-3; d_call: TRBD1; cdr3_nt: TGTGCCAGCAGTACCGGGACAGGGGCCCACGAGCAGTACTTC; cdr3_aa: CASSTGTGAHEQYF
j_call: TRBJ2-7; clone_size: .; cdr3_length: 14; v_call: TRBV28; d_call: .; cdr3_nt: TGTGCCAGCAGTTTCCCCGGGAGACTTTACGAGCAGTACTTC; cdr3_aa: CASSFPGRLYEQYF
j_call: TRBJ2-7; clone_size: .; cdr3_length: 11; v_call: TRBV30; d_call: .; cdr3_nt: TGTGCCTGGAGACGGACCTACGAGCAGTACTTC; cdr3_aa: CAWRRTYEQYF
j_call: TRBJ2-2; clone_size: .; cdr3_length: 14; v_call: TRBV7-7; d_call: .; cdr3_nt: TGTGCTAGCAGCTTAGTGCGGGGTACCGGGGAGCTGTTTTTT; cdr3_aa: CASSLVRGTGELFF
j_call: TRBJ2-7; clone_size: .; cdr3_length: 16; v_call: TRBV6-5; d_call: TRBD2; cdr3_nt: TGTGCCAGCAGTTTCACGGGACTAGCGGGAGGGTACGAGCAGTACTTC; cdr3_aa: CASSFTGLAGGYEQYF
j_call: TRBJ2-7; clone_size: .; cdr3_length: 16; v_call: TRBV11-3; d_call: TRBD1; cdr3_nt: TGTGCCAGCAGCCCCGGACAGGGCTCCAGCTCCTACGAGCAGTACTTC; cdr3_aa: CASSPGQGSSSYEQYF
j_call: TRBJ2-2; clone_size: .; cdr3_length: 17; v_call: TRBV7-6; d_call: .; cdr3_nt: TGTGCCAGCGCCCCCGGGACTCCCACACCGAACACCGGGGAGCTGTTTTTT; cdr3_aa: CASAPGTPTPNTGELFF
j_call: TRBJ2-7; clone_size: .; cdr3_length: 14; v_call: TRBV27; d_call: TRBD1; cdr3_nt: TGTGCCAGCAGGCCCGGGACAGGGTTGCGTGAGCAGTACTTC; cdr3_aa: CASRPGTGLREQYF
j_call: TRBJ2-7; clone_size: .; cdr3_length: 14; v_call: TRBV7-9; d_call: TRBD1; cdr3_nt: TGTGCCAGCAGCTACGGGACAGCGCCCTACGAGCAGTACTTC; cdr3_aa: CASSYGTAPYEQYF
j_call: TRBJ1-1; clone_size: .; cdr3_length: 17; v_call: TRBV28; d_call: TRBD1; cdr3_nt: TGTGCCAGCAGTTCGTGGGGGGACAGCGCAGATAGCACTGAAGCTTTCTTT; cdr3_aa: CASSSWGDSADSTEAFF